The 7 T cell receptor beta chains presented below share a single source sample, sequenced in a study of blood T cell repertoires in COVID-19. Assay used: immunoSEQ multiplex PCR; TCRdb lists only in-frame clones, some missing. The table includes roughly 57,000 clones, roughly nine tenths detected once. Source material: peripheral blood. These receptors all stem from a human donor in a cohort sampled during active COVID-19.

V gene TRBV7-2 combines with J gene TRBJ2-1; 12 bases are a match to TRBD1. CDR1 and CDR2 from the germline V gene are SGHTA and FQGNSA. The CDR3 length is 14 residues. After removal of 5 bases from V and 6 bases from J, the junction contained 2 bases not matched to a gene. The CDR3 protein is CASSGTGGFNEQFF. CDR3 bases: TGTGCCAGCAGCGGGACAGGGGGCTTCAATGAGCAGTTCTTC.

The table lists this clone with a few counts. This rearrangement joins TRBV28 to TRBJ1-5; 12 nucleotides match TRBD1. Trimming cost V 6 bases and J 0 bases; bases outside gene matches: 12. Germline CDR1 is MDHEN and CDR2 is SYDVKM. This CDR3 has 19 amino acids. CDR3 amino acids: CASRPSGTGGFYSNQPQHF. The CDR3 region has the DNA TGTGCCAGCAGGCCATCCGGGACAGGGGGCTTCTATAGCAATCAGCCCCAGCATTTT.

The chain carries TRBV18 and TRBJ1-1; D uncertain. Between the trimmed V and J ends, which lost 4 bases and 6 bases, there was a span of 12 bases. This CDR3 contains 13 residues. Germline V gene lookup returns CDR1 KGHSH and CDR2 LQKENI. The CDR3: CASSRSMGAEAFF. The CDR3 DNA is TGTGCCAGCTCACGGTCGATGGGAGCTGAAGCTTTCTTT.

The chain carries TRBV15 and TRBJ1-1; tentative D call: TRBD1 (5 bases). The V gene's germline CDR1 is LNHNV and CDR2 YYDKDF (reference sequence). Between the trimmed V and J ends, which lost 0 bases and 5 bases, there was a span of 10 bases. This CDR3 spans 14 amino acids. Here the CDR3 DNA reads TGTGCCACCAGCAGAGATACAGGAGGGACTGAAGCTTTCTTT. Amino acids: CATSRDTGGTEAFF.

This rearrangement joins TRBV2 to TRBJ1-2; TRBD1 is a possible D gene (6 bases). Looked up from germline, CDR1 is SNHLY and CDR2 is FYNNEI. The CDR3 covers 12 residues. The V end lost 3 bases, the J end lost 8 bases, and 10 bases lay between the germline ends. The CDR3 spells CASSEGAGGYTF. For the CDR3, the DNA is TGTGCCAGCAGTGAGGGGGCAGGAGGCTACACCTTC.

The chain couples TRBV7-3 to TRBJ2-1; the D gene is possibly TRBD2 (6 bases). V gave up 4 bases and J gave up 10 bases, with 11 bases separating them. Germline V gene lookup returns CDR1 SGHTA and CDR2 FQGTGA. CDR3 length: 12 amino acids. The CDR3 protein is CASSSEGGEQFF. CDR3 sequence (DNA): TGTGCCAGCAGCTCGGAGGGTGGCGAGCAGTTCTTC.

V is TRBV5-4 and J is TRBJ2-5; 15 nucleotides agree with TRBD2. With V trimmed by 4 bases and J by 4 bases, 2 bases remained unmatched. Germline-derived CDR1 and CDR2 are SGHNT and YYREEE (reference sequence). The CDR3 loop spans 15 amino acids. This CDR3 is CASSTGLAGGETQYF. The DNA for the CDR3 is TGTGCCAGCAGCACGGGACTAGCGGGGGGAGAGACCCAGTACTTC. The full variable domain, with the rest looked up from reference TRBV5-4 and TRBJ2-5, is ETGVTQSPTHLIKTRGQQVTLRCSSQSGHNTVSWYQQALGQGPQFIFQYYREEENGRGNFPPRFSGLQFPNYSSELNVNALELDDSALYLCASSTGLAGGETQYFGPGTRLLVL.